This T cell receptor (beta chain) was profiled in a study of human versus mouse CDR3 diversity and MHC coevolution. Study results and limitations: Among all groups, most of the three human donors showed least clonal inequality. By iCHAO1, human TCR beta clonotypes numbered roughly 1.6 million, the most. Human T cells underwent selection on about six different MHC II alleles.

The junction had 9 bases not matched to a gene; V was cut back by 5 bases and J by 6 bases. The germline V gene has CDR1 SGHAT and CDR2 FQDESV (reference sequence). The CDR3 is made up of 14 amino acids. A note on this clone: Its antigen is unidentified.

Generated by immunoSEQ multiplex PCR, the TCRdb table keeps only in-frame clones and is missing some. The table lists roughly 86,000 clones, about 94% of them singletons. Cells were CD45RO-negative CD62L-positive naive CD4 T cells sorted from PBMCs. Sequencing input: naive CD4+ T cells from blood. Described subset: CD45RO-negative CD62L-positive naive CD4 T cells. This sequence joins TRBV11-1 and TRBJ2-7; 8 nucleotides match TRBD1. This TCR was sampled from a person aged 25-75 years in good health. The CDR3 DNA is TGTGCCAGCAGCACACTTGGACAGGGACCCGAGCAGTACTTC. Translated: CASSTLGQGPEQYF.